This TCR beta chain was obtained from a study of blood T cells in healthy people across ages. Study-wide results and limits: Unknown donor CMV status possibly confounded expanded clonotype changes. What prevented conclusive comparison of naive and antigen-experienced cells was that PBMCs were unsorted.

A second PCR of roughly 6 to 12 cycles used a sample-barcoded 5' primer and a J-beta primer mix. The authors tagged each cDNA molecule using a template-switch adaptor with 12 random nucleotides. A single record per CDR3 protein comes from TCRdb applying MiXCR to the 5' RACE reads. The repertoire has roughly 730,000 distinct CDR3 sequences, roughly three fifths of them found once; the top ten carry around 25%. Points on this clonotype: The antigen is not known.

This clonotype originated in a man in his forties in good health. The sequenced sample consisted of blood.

CDR3 region: CASSRLRQLNQPQHF. The DNA for the CDR3 is TGTGCCAGTAGTCGGCTTAGGCAGCTTAATCAGCCCCAGCATTTT. The V gene is TRBV19, the J gene TRBJ1-5; D unclear. Trimming pared 5 bases from V and 4 bases from J, leaving 15 bases between. CDR1 is LNHDA and CDR2 is SQIVND in the germline V gene (reference sequence). The CDR3 sequence is 15 residues long.